This entry features one T cell receptor (beta chain) sequence. This CDR3 has 12 amino acids. CDR1 SQVTM and CDR2 ANQGSEA come from the germline V gene. The V end was cut by 6 bases, the J end by 7 bases, with 16 bases between. The source of the sample is a study of cytomegalovirus exposure and HLA in healthy donors. Sequenced by immunoSEQ multiplex PCR; TCRdb stores in-frame clones only, minus some. The profile shows tens of thousands of clones, more than 90% of them singletons. This TCR came from a man aged 18 to 30 in good health and CMV-seronegative. The rearrangement joins TRBV29-1 to TRBJ2-7; maybe TRBD2 (6 bases). The specimen sequenced was PBMCs. The CDR3 nucleotides read TGCAGCGTCCGCGGAGGGACCGAGGAGCAGTACTTC. Protein sequence: CSVRGGTEEQYF.